A single sample is the source of the 17 T cell receptor beta chains below, sequenced in a study of blood T cells in healthy people across ages. PCR was performed a second time for about 7 to 11 cycles using a sample-barcoded 5' primer and a J-beta primer mix. Each CDR3 protein gets one entry after TCRdb re-called the 5' RACE reads with MiXCR. Of about 2 million distinct CDR3 sequences listed, 49% are singletons. Input material: blood. These receptors were collected from a woman aged 40 to 50 in good health.

This chain links TRBV6-1 with TRBJ2-5, with TRBD1 as a possible D gene (6 bases). V was shortened by 4 bases and J by 1 base, with 10 bases between the two germline ends. The CDR3 consists of 14 residues. The germline V gene has CDR1 MNHNS and CDR2 SASEGT. The chain's CDR3 is CASSGRDTQETQYF. For the CDR3, the DNA is TGTGCCAGCAGTGGCCGGGACACCCAAGAGACCCAGTACTTC.

The chain links TRBV4-1 to TRBJ2-7, with a possible D match to TRBD2 (6 bases). Germline loops: CDR1 MGHRA, CDR2 YSYEKL. Trimming stripped 0 bases from V and 4 bases from J, with 13 bases between. The CDR3 has 15 amino acids. CDR3 loop: CASSQEGGSRYEQYF. The CDR3, as DNA: TGCGCCAGCAGCCAAGAAGGAGGGAGTAGGTACGAGCAGTACTTC.

A few counts support this clonotype. The chain carries TRBV6-5 and TRBJ2-1, with D possibly matching TRBD1 (5 bases). V was cut by 1 base and J by 8 bases, with 12 bases left in between. Germline CDR1 and CDR2: MNHEY and SVGAGI. The CDR3 has 14 residues. DNA of the CDR3: TGTGCCAGCAGTTACTTCGGCAGGGTGCATGAGCAGTTCTTC. Protein: CASSYFGRVHEQFF.

This clonotype has more than one count but fewer than ten. The CDR3 region is CASSRLVAGGRNEQFF. In DNA form, the CDR3 reads TGTGCCAGCAGCCGCCTGGTAGCGGGGGGGCGCAATGAGCAGTTCTTC. The chain employs TRBV7-2 and TRBJ2-1; 11 bases fit TRBD2. The ends lost 5 bases at V and 6 bases at J; junction bases unmatched: 9. This CDR3 has 16 residues. Germline values: CDR1 SGHTA, CDR2 FQGNSA.

V usage is TRBV5-1 and J usage is TRBJ2-5, with D possibly TRBD1 on 5 matching bases. The CDR3 extends over 15 amino acids. The germline gives CDR1 SGHRS, CDR2 YFSETQ. Between the trimmed V and J ends, which lost 2 bases and 4 bases, there was a span of 15 bases. CDR3 DNA: TGCGCCAGCAGCTTCCAGGGCCTCGGTGGAGAGACCCAGTACTTC. It encodes CASSFQGLGGETQYF. The full variable domain, its missing parts supplied by reference TRBV5-1 and TRBJ2-5, is KAGVTQTPRYLIKTRGQQVTLSCSPISGHRSVSWYQQTPGQGLQFLFEYFSETQRNKGNFPGRFSGRQFSNSRSEMNVSTLELGDSALYLCASSFQGLGGETQYFGPGTRLLVL.

This chain links TRBV20-1 with TRBJ2-7; D is perhaps TRBD1 (6 bases). Germline values: CDR1 DFQATT, CDR2 SNEGSKA (reference sequence). The CDR3 contains 15 residues. V shed 0 bases and J shed 4 bases, with 16 bases lying between them. The CDR3 region has the DNA TGCAGTGCTAGAGATGGATTTCAGGGGTCGTACGAGCAGTACTTC. Encoded protein: CSARDGFQGSYEQYF.

The rearrangement links TRBV6-1 to TRBJ1-2; the D gene is possibly TRBD1 (5 bases). Germline CDR1 MNHNS, CDR2 SASEGT. CDR3 length: 15 residues. The V end was cut by 1 base, the J end by 4 bases, with 13 bases between. The CDR3 DNA is TGTGCCAGCAGTGAAGGCCCGCAGGGAACCTATGGCTACACCTTC. This codes for CASSEGPQGTYGYTF.

This clonotype was picked up a small number of times. The V call is TRBV15, the J call TRBJ2-7, with TRBD2 matching 7 bases. V shed 0 bases and J 0 bases; nucleotides not matched to a gene: 2. The CDR3 has 15 residues. Germline V gene lookup returns CDR1 LNHNV and CDR2 YYDKDF (reference sequence). The CDR3 loop is CATSREGGSSYEQYF. The DNA of the CDR3 is TGTGCCACCAGCAGAGAGGGCGGGAGCTCCTACGAGCAGTACTTC.

This clonotype has only a few counts. V is TRBV12-3 or TRBV12-4 and J is TRBJ2-3; 11 nucleotides match TRBD1. V lost 2 bases, J lost 4 bases, and 2 bases stayed unmatched. This CDR3 contains 15 residues. The CDR3 spells CASSLRGQGADTQYF. CDR3 DNA: TGTGCCAGCAGTTTACGGGGACAGGGGGCAGATACGCAGTATTTT.

This clonotype was seen more than once but under ten times. As DNA, the CDR3 is TGTGCCAGCAGCTCCCAGGGGTCTTTAAACATTCAGTACTTC. Translated: CASSSQGSLNIQYF. V and J are TRBV5-7 and TRBJ2-5; D is perhaps TRBD1 (6 bases). The J call is doubtful: the DNA matches TRBJ2-4 better. TRBV5-7 belongs to the ORF category, with a function that is uncertain. This CDR3 comprises 14 residues.

A single count supports this clonotype. The V call is TRBV20-1, the J call TRBJ1-4; D remains unclear. This CDR3 has 15 residues. Deletions cut 3 bases from V and 2 bases from J, with 13 bases between. Germline V lookup: CDR1 DFQATT, CDR2 SNEGSKA (reference sequence). CDR3 in DNA: TGCAGTGCTAGTAAGGCGGCGGGGACTAATGAAAAACTGTTTTTT. Translation gives CSASKAAGTNEKLFF.

This clonotype was recorded a few times. The rearrangement links TRBV4-1 to TRBJ2-5; D may be TRBD1 (7 bases). The CDR3 consists of 16 residues. V lost 5 bases and J 1 base, leaving 17 bases between the germline ends. The germline V gene encodes CDR1 MGHRA and CDR2 YSYEKL. The CDR3 sequence is CASSGRGTVSQETQYF. DNA for the CDR3: TGCGCCAGCAGCGGTCGCGGGACAGTCTCCCAAGAGACCCAGTACTTC.

At least ten counts were recorded for this clonotype. The chain couples TRBV7-2 to TRBJ2-4; tentatively, D is TRBD2 (6 bases). Germline assignment: CDR1 SGHTA and CDR2 FQGNSA. The CDR3 is made up of 16 amino acids. Trimming pared 1 base from V and 0 bases from J, leaving 10 bases between. The CDR3: CASSLGRGLAKNIQYF. The CDR3 DNA reads TGTGCCAGCAGCTTAGGGAGGGGATTAGCCAAAAACATTCAGTACTTC.

The chain joins TRBV20-1 to TRBJ2-5; tentative D call: TRBD1 (7 bases). The germline gives CDR1 DFQATT, CDR2 SNEGSKA (reference sequence). The ends were cut back, 6 bases at V and 4 bases at J, with 21 bases in the middle. This CDR3 region has 15 residues. CDR3 nucleotide sequence: TGCAGTGCCACATACACAGGGGAGGTTATAGAGACCCAGTACTTC. Translating gives CSATYTGEVIETQYF.

This clonotype was seen only a few times. The CDR3 nucleotides are TGTGCCATCAGTGAGTCGATAGTTACGGAGCAGTTCTTC. Its translation is CAISESIVTEQFF. The V call is TRBV10-3, the J call TRBJ2-1, with D uncertain. Trimming removed 0 bases from V and 10 bases from J, with 10 bases in between. The germline V gene encodes CDR1 ENHRY and CDR2 SYGVKD. The CDR3 consists of 13 residues.

The chain couples TRBV6-1 to TRBJ2-5; D unresolved. V was shortened by 3 bases and J by 5 bases, with 7 bases between the two germline ends. The CDR3 is 12 residues long. The germline gives CDR1 MNHNS, CDR2 SASEGT. The CDR3 spells CASSEWRETQYF. The DNA of the CDR3 is TGTGCCAGCAGTGAGTGGCGTGAGACCCAGTACTTC.

As to this clonotype: Mismatch with germline at one junction end may stem from a read error. This chain uses TRBV12-3 or TRBV12-4 with TRBJ2-1; no firm D call. The CDR3 runs to 16 residues. CDR3 sequence: CVSSPNVPRVVNEQFF. The CDR3 nucleotides are TGTGTCAGCAGCCCCAACGTCCCTAGGGTTGTAAATGAGCAGTTCTTC.